These 13 T cell receptor beta chains were sequenced from one sample in a study of T cells generated in artificial thymic organoids. The organoids combined MS5 murine stromal cells carrying human DLL1 with human hematopoietic stem and progenitor cells. FACS-sorted CD34+CD3- hematopoietic stem and progenitor cells, with residual T cells removed, seeded the organoids. Semi-nested PCR with reverse primers in the TRAC or TRBC constant regions amplified each chain separately. Each CDR3 protein gets one entry after TCRdb re-called the 5' RACE reads with MiXCR. The sample includes some 7,200 distinct CDR3 sequences, about 24% of them seen just once. Their recognized antigens are unknown. Material: naive CD8+ T cells grown in artificial thymic organoids from cord blood stem and progenitor cells. Sample subset: CD3+TCRalphabeta+CD8SP T cells; for blood, CD45RO-CCR7+ naive CD8+ T cells. The receptor set was obtained from a human donor who gave cord blood stem cells for thymic organoid culture, a cardiac surgery patient who gave postnatal thymus, or a blood donor (not recorded which).

This clonotype is termed medium-sized. This sequence joins TRBV9 and TRBJ2-1, with D possibly being TRBD1 (7 bases). The CDR3 has 15 residues. Germline lookup yields CDR1 SGDLS and CDR2 YYNGEE. Trimming pared 0 bases from V and 4 bases from J, leaving 11 bases between. Here the CDR3 DNA reads TGTGCCAGCAGCGTAGTGGCAGGGGGGTACAATGAGCAGTTCTTC. Its translation: CASSVVAGGYNEQFF. The full variable domain, with the rest looked up from reference TRBV9 and TRBJ2-1, is DSGVTQTPKHLITATGQRVTLRCSPRSGDLSVYWYQQSLDQGLQFLIQYYNGEERAKGNILERFSAQQFPDLHSELNLSSLELGDSALYFCASSVVAGGYNEQFFGPGTRLTVL.

The gene calls are TRBV29-1 and TRBJ1-5; a weak D match, TRBD1 (5 bases). Trimming left V 0 bases short and J 3 bases short, with 9 bases between. The germline V gene encodes CDR1 SQVTM and CDR2 ANQGSEA. This CDR3 has 14 amino acids. The CDR3: CSVEDLGVNQPQHF. CDR3 bases: TGCAGCGTTGAAGATCTAGGGGTCAATCAGCCCCAGCATTTT.

The chain uses TRBV3-1 and TRBJ1-3; TRBD1 matches at 8 bases. Germline V CDR1 and CDR2: LGHDT, YNNKEL (reference sequence). The CDR3 sequence is 18 residues long. Losses at the gene ends were 3 bases for V and 7 bases for J; bases not matched to a gene: 17. This chain's CDR3 is CASSQKECPGTGGNTIYF. The CDR3 nucleotides read TGTGCCAGCAGCCAGAAGGAGTGCCCCGGGACAGGTGGGAACACCATATATTTT.

The V call is TRBV6-2 or TRBV6-3, the J call TRBJ1-1; weak D call: TRBD1 (5 bases). The CDR3 runs to 12 residues. Germline assignment: CDR1 MNHEY and CDR2 SVGEGT. The V and J ends lost 6 bases and 1 base respectively, with 6 bases between them. The CDR3 DNA sequence: TGTGCCAGCAGGAGGGGGAACACTGAAGCTTTCTTT. It specifies CASRRGNTEAFF.

This clonotype is medium-sized in the sample. The gene calls are TRBV9 and TRBJ1-4; TRBD1 agrees at 10 bases. Trimming took 2 bases from V and 8 from J; bases not matched to a gene: 3. CDR3 length: 14 residues. CDR1 is SGDLS and CDR2 is YYNGEE in the germline V gene. The CDR3 protein is CASSVGQGREKLFF. CDR3 nucleotide sequence: TGTGCCAGCAGCGTGGGACAGGGGAGGGAAAAACTGTTTTTT.

V usage is TRBV10-3 and J usage is TRBJ2-7; 9 bases line up with TRBD1. With 4 bases clipped from V and 4 bases from J, the junction kept 5 bases outside the gene matches. Germline V gene lookup returns CDR1 ENHRY and CDR2 SYGVKD. The CDR3 is 14 amino acids. CDR3 amino acids: CAISGGQGAYEQYF. DNA of the CDR3: TGTGCCATCAGTGGGGGACAGGGTGCATACGAGCAGTACTTC.

For this clonotype: The junction does not match germline at one end; this may be a read error. The genes are TRBV6-2 or TRBV6-3 and TRBJ2-5; D may be TRBD1 (6 bases). Germline lookup yields CDR1 MNHEY and CDR2 SVGEGT. The CDR3 sequence is 13 residues long. The CDR3 region has the DNA TGTGCCGGCAGGACCGGGACATGGGAGACCCAGTACTTC. Amino acid sequence: CAGRTGTWETQYF.

As to this clonotype: A read error may produce the germline difference seen at one junction end. CDR3 sequence (DNA): TGTGCCATCAGTGAGTCGGGTTACTACAAGCAGTACTTC. It encodes CAISESGYYKQYF. This chain joins TRBV10-3 and TRBJ2-7; unclear D gene. The CDR3 totals 13 residues. Germline V lookup: CDR1 ENHRY, CDR2 SYGVKD.

The chain is built from TRBV18 and TRBJ1-1, with 8 bases aligning to TRBD1. The CDR3 runs 16 residues. The germline V gene has CDR1 KGHSH and CDR2 LQKENI. J lost 5 bases, V lost 5 bases, and 13 bases had no gene match. In nucleotides, the CDR3 is TGTGCCAGCTCATCCCGCAGGGGGCGAGTAGGTACTGAAGCTTTCTTT. Protein: CASSSRRGRVGTEAFF.

This chain links TRBV6-5 with TRBJ1-5, with D possibly matching TRBD1 (6 bases). The CDR3 extends over 14 amino acids. Germline V CDR1 and CDR2: MNHEY, SVGAGI. Trimming shortened V by 5 bases and J by 3 bases, and 11 bases separated the two germline ends. The CDR3: CASSPDRYNQPQHF. The CDR3 DNA is TGTGCCAGCAGTCCCGACAGGTACAATCAGCCCCAGCATTTT.

The chain is built from TRBV20-1 and TRBJ1-5; a possible D gene is TRBD1 (6 bases). V dropped 3 bases and J dropped 0 bases, with 18 bases sitting between them. The CDR3 extends over 17 amino acids. From germline, CDR1 is DFQATT and CDR2 SNEGSKA (reference sequence). CDR3 sequence (DNA): TGCAGTGCTAGTGGGGCAGGGGAGAGGAGTAGCAATCAGCCCCAGCATTTT. Translation: CSASGAGERSSNQPQHF.

Points on this clonotype: Relative to the germline gene, one junction end is altered; a read error may explain this. The chain is built from TRBV2 and TRBJ2-1, with D tentatively TRBD1 or TRBD2 (5 bases each). CDR1 and CDR2 (germline): SNHLY, FYNNEI. The CDR3 sequence is 14 residues long. CDR3 bases: TGTGCCGGCAGCTCAGGGAGCTCCTACAATGAGCAGTTCTTC. Translated: CAGSSGSSYNEQFF.

A few counts support this clonotype. The rearrangement uses TRBV12-3 or TRBV12-4 and TRBJ1-6; D perhaps matches TRBD1 (5 bases). V was trimmed by 4 bases and J by 2 bases, leaving 18 bases between them. The CDR3 contains 18 residues. CDR3 in amino acids: CASSSRDSQRAYNSPLHF. CDR3 nucleotide sequence: TGTGCCAGCAGTTCCCGGGACTCTCAGCGCGCCTATAATTCACCCCTCCACTTT.